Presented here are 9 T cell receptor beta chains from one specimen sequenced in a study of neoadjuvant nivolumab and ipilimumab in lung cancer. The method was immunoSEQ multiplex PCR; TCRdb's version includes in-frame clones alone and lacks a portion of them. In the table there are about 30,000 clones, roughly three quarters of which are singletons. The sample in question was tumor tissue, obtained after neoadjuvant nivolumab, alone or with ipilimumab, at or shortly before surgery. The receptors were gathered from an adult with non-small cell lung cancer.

This CDR3 is CASSMKWVGDEAFF. In DNA, the CDR3 is TGTGCCAGTAGTATGAAGTGGGTAGGGGATGAAGCTTTCTTT. V usage is TRBV19 and J usage is TRBJ1-1; the D gene is possibly TRBD1 (5 bases). The CDR3 has 14 amino acids. Germline loops: CDR1 LNHDA, CDR2 SQIVND (reference sequence). The germline V and J ends were trimmed by 3 bases and 7 bases, with 15 bases remaining between them.

CDR3 sequence: CASSEGTGVSPLHF. CDR3 in DNA: TGTGCCAGCAGTGAGGGGACAGGGGTTTCACCCCTCCACTTT. This rearrangement joins TRBV6-1 to TRBJ1-6, with 10 bases identical to TRBD1. The V gene end was trimmed by 3 bases and the J gene end by 9 bases; junction bases not matched to a gene: 2. This CDR3 is 14 amino acids long. Looked up from germline, CDR1 is MNHNS and CDR2 is SASEGT.

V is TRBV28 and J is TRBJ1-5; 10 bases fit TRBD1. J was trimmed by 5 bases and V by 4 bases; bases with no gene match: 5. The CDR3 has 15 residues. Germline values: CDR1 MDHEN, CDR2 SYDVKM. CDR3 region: CASSSLTGGHQPQHF. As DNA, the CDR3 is TGTGCCAGCAGTTCCCTGACAGGGGGCCATCAGCCCCAGCATTTT.

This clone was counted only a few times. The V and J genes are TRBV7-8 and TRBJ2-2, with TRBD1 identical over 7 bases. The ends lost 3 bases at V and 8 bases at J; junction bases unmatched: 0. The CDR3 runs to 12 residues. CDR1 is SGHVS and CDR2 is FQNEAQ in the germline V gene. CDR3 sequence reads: CASSLDRGELFF. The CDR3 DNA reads TGTGCCAGCAGCTTGGACAGGGGGGAGCTGTTTTTT.

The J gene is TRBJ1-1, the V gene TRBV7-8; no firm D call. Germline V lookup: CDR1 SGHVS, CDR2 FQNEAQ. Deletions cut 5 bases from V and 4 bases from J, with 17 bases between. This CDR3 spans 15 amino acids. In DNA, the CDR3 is TGTGCCAGCAGCCTCACACAGAGTGGTGGCACTGAAGCTTTCTTT. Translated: CASSLTQSGGTEAFF.

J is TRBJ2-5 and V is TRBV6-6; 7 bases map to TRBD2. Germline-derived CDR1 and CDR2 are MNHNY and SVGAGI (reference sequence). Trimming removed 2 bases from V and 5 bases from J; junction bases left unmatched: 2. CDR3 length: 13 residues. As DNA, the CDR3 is TGTGCCAGCAGTTACGCGGGGGATGAGACCCAGTACTTC. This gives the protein CASSYAGDETQYF.

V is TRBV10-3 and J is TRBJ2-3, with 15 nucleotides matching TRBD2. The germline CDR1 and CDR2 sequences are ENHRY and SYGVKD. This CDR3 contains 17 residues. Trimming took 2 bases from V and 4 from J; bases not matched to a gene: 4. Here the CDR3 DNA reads TGTGCCATCAGTGAGCCCGGGACTAGCGGGGGGTCAGATACGCAGTATTTT. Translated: CAISEPGTSGGSDTQYF.

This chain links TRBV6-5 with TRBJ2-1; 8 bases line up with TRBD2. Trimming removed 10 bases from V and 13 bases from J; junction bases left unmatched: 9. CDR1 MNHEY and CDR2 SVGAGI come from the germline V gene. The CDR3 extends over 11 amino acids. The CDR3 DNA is TGTGCCACCAGGCGGGGGGCCGAACAGTTCTTC. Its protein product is CATRRGAEQFF.

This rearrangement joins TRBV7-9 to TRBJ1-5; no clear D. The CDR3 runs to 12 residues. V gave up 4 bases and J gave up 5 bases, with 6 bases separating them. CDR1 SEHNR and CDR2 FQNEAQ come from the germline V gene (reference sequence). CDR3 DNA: TGTGCCAGCAGCTACGGGGATCAGCCCCAGCATTTT. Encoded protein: CASSYGDQPQHF.